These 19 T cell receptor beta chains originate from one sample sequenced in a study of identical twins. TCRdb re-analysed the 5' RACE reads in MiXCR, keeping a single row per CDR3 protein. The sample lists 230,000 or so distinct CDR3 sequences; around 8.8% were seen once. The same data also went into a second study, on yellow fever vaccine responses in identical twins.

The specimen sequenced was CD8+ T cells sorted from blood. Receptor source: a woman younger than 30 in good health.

CDR3 sequence: CASSQEVHKGIYEQYF. CDR3 DNA sequence: TGTGCCAGCAGCCAAGAGGTGCATAAAGGAATCTACGAGCAGTACTTC. This chain joins TRBV4-2 and TRBJ2-7; D gene ambiguous. V lost 0 bases and J 3 bases, leaving 15 bases between the germline ends. CDR1 is LGHNA and CDR2 is YNFKEQ in the germline V gene. The CDR3 extends over 16 amino acids.

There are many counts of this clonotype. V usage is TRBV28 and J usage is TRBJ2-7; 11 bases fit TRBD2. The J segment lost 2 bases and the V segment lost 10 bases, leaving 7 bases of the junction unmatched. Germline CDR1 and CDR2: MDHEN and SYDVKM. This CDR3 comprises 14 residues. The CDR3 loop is CATSGLAVTYEQYF. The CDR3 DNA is TGTGCCACCTCGGGACTAGCGGTTACCTACGAGCAGTACTTC.

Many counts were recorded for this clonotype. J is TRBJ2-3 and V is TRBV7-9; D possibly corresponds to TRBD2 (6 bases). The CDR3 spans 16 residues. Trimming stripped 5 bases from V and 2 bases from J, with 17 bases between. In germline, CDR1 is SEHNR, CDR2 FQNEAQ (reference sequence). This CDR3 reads CASSPGTYHSTDTQYF. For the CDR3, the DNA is TGTGCCAGCAGCCCCGGGACTTACCACTCCACAGATACGCAGTATTTT.

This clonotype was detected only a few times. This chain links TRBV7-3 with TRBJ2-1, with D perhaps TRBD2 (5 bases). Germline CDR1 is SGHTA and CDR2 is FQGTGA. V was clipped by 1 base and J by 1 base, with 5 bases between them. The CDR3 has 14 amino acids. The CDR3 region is CASSLSGSYNEQFF. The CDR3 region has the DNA TGTGCCAGCAGCTTAAGCGGGTCCTACAATGAGCAGTTCTTC.

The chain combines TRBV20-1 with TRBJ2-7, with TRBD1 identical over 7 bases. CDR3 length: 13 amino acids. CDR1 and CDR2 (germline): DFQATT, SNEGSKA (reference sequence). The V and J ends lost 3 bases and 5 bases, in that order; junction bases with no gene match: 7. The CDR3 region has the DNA TGCAGTGCTAGGGACAGGACGAAGGACGAGCAGTACTTC. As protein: CSARDRTKDEQYF.

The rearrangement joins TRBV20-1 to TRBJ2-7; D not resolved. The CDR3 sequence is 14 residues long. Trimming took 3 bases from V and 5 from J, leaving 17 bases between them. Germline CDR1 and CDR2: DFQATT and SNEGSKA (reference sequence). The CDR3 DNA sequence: TGCAGTGCTAGTCGGCTGCCGTGGGCGGACGAGCAGTACTTC. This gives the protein CSASRLPWADEQYF.

The DNA of the CDR3 is TGTGCCAGCAGCCCAAGACGGGCTAGCGGTTTAGAGACCCAGTACTTC. Translating it yields CASSPRRASGLETQYF. The chain couples TRBV9 to TRBJ2-5, with 7 bases lining up with TRBD2. V lost 4 bases to trimming and J lost 4 bases; unmatched junction nucleotides: 13. CDR3 length equals 16 residues. Germline CDR1 is SGDLS and CDR2 is YYNGEE.

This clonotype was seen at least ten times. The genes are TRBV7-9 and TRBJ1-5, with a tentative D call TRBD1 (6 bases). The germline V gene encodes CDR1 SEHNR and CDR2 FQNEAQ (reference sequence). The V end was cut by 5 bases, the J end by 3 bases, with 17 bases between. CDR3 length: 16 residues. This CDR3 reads CASSPIGTKDNQPQHF. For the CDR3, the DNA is TGTGCCAGCAGCCCTATCGGGACAAAGGACAATCAGCCCCAGCATTTT.

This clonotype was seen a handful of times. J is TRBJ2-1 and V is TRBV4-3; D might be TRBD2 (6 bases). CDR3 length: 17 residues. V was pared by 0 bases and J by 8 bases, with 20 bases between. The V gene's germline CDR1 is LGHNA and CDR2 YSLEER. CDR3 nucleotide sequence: TGCGCCAGCAGCCAAGATCGCGAACTAGCCCCCTTCGATGAGCAGTTCTTC. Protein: CASSQDRELAPFDEQFF.

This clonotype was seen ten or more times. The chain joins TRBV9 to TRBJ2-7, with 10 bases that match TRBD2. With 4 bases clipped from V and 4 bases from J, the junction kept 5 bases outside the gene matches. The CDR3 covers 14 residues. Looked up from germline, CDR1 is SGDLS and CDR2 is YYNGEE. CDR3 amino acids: CASSSGLAVYEQYF. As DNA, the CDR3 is TGTGCCAGCAGCTCAGGACTAGCGGTTTACGAGCAGTACTTC.

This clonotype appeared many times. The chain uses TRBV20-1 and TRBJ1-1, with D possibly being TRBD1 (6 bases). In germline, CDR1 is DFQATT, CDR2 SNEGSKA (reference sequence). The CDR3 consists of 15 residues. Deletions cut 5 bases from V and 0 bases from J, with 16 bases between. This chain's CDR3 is CSALGEGVMNTEAFF. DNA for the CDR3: TGCAGTGCTTTGGGAGAGGGGGTGATGAACACTGAAGCTTTCTTT.

The CDR3 DNA sequence: TGTGCCAGCAGCACTAGCCGCCTAGCGGCCAACTACGAGCAGTACTTC. This codes for CASSTSRLAANYEQYF. The chain joins TRBV7-8 to TRBJ2-7; 7 nucleotides match TRBD2. In germline, CDR1 is SGHVS, CDR2 FQNEAQ. Trimming at V came to 5 bases and at J to 3 bases, leaving 13 bases not matched to a gene. The CDR3 contains 16 residues.

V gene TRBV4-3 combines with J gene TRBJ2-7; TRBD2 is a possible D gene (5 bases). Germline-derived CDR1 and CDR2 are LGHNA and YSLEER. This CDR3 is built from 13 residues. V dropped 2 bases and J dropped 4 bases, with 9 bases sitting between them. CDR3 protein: CASSQHEGYEQYF. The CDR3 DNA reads TGCGCCAGCAGCCAACATGAGGGTTACGAGCAGTACTTC.

Here the CDR3 reads CASSLAGAHTEAFF. CDR3 in DNA: TGTGCCAGCAGCTTAGCGGGGGCTCACACTGAAGCTTTCTTT. The gene calls are TRBV7-9 and TRBJ1-1; D possibly corresponds to TRBD1 (6 bases). V was shortened by 0 bases and J by 3 bases, with 8 bases between the two germline ends. The germline V gene encodes CDR1 SEHNR and CDR2 FQNEAQ (reference sequence). This CDR3 has 14 amino acids.

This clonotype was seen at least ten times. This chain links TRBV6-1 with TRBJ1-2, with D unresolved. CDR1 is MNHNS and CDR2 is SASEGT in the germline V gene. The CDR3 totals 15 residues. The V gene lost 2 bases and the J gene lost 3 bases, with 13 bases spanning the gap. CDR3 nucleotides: TGTGCCAGCAGTGAAAAGGTTGAGCAGTACTATGGCTACACCTTC. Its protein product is CASSEKVEQYYGYTF.

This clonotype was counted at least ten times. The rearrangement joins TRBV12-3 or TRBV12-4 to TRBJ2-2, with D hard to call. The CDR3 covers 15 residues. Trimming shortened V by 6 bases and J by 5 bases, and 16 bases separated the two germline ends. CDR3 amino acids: CASRAPEPATGELFF. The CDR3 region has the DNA TGTGCCAGCAGAGCACCCGAACCCGCGACCGGGGAGCTGTTTTTT.

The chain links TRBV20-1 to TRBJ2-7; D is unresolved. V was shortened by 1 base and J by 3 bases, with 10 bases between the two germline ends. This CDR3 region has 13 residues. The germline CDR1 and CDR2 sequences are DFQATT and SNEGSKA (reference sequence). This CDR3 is CSARVLFDYEQYF. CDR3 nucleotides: TGCAGTGCTAGAGTTCTCTTCGACTACGAGCAGTACTTC.

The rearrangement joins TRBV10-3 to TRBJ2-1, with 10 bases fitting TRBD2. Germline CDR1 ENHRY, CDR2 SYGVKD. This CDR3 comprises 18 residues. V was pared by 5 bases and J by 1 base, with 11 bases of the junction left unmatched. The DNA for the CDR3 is TGTGCCATCAGTCCGGGACTAGCGCCCCGAGGGTCCTACAATGAGCAGTTCTTC. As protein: CAISPGLAPRGSYNEQFF.

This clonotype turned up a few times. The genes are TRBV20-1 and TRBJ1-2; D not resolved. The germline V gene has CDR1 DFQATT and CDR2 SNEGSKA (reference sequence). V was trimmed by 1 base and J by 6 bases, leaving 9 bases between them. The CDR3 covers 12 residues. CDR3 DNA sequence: TGCAGTGCTAGAGGTGGCAGCCATGGCTACACCTTC. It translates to CSARGGSHGYTF.